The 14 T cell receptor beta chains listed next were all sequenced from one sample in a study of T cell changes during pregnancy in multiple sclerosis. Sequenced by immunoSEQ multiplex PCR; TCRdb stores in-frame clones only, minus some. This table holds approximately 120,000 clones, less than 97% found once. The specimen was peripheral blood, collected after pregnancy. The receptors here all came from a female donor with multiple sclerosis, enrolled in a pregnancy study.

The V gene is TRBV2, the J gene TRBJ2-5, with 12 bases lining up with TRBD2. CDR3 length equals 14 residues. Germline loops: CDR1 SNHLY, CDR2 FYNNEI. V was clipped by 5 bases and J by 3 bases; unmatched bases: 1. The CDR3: CASSRTSGKETQYF. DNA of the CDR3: TGTGCCAGCAGTCGGACTAGCGGGAAAGAGACCCAGTACTTC. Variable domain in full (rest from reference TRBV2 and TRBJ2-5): EPEVTQTPSHQVTQMGQEVILRCVPISNHLYFYWYRQILGQKVEFLVSFYNNEISEKSEIFDDQFSVERPDGSNFTLKIRSTKLEDSAMYFCASSRTSGKETQYFGPGTRLLVL.

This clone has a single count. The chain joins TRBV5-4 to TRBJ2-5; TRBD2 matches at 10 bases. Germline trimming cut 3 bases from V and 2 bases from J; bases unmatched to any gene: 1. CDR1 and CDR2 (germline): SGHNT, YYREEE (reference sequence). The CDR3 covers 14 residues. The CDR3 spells CASSYSGRQETQYF. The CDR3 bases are TGTGCCAGCAGCTATAGCGGGAGGCAAGAGACCCAGTACTTC.

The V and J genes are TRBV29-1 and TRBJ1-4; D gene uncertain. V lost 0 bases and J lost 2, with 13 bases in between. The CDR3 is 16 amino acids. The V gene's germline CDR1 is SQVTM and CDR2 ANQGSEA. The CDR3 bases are TGCAGCGTTGAAGATGCCGGGGAGTTGACTAATGAAAAACTGTTTTTT. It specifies CSVEDAGELTNEKLFF.

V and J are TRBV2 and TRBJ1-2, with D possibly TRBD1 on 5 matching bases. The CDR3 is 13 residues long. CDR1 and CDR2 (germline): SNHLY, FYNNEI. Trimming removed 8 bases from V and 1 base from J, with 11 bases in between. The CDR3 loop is CASGYRNNYGYTF. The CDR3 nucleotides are TGTGCCAGCGGATACAGGAATAACTATGGCTACACCTTC. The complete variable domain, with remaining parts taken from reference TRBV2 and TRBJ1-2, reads EPEVTQTPSHQVTQMGQEVILRCVPISNHLYFYWYRQILGQKVEFLVSFYNNEISEKSEIFDDQFSVERPDGSNFTLKIRSTKLEDSAMYFCASGYRNNYGYTFGSGTRLTVV.

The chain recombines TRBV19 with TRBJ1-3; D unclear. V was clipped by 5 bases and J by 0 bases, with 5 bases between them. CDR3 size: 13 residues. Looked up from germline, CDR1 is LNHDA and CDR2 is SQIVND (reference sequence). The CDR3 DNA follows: TGTGCCAGTAGTGGGAGCTCTGGAAACACCATATATTTT. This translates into CASSGSSGNTIYF. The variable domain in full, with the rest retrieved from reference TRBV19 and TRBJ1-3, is DGGITQSPKYLFRKEGQNVTLSCEQNLNHDAMYWYRQDPGQGLRLIYYSQIVNDFQKGDIAEGYSVSREKKESFPLTVTSAQKNPTAFYLCASSGSSGNTIYFGEGSWLTVV.

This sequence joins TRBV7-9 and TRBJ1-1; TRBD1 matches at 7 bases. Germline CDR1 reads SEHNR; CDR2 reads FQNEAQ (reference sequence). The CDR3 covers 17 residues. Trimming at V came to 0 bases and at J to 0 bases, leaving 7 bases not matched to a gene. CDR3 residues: CASSLAGRTGLNTEAFF. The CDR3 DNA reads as TGTGCCAGCAGCTTAGCGGGTCGGACAGGTTTGAACACTGAAGCTTTCTTT.

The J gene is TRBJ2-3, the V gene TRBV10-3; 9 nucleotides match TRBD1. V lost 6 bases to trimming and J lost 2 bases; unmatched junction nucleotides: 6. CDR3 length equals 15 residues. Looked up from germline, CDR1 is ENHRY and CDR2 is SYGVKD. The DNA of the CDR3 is TGTGCCATCAGAGACTTACAGGGGGCCACAGATACGCAGTATTTT. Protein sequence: CAIRDLQGATDTQYF.

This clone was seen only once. CDR3 sequence (DNA): TGTGCCAGCAGCATATATGGAGGACTCTTCTACAATGAGCAGTTCTTC. It translates to CASSIYGGLFYNEQFF. V usage is TRBV5-6 and J usage is TRBJ2-1; tentative D call: TRBD2 (5 bases). Germline V gene lookup returns CDR1 SGHDT and CDR2 YYEEEE. The ends were cut back, 4 bases at V and 3 bases at J, with 17 bases in the middle. The CDR3 has 16 amino acids. Complete variable domain (other parts from reference TRBV5-6 and TRBJ2-1): DAGVTQSPTHLIKTRGQQVTLRCSPKSGHDTVSWYQQALGQGPQFIFQYYEEEERQRGNFPDRFSGHQFPNYSSELNVNALLLGDSALYLCASSIYGGLFYNEQFFGPGTRLTVL.

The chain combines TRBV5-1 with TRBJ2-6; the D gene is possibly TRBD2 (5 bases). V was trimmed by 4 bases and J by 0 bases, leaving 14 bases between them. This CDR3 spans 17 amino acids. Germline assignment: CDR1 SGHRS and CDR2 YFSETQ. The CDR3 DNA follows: TGCGCCAGCAGCCCCCGGACTGCCGTCTCTGGGGCCAACGTCCTGACTTTC. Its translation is CASSPRTAVSGANVLTF. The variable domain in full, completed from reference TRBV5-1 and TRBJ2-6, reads KAGVTQTPRYLIKTRGQQVTLSCSPISGHRSVSWYQQTPGQGLQFLFEYFSETQRNKGNFPGRFSGRQFSNSRSEMNVSTLELGDSALYLCASSPRTAVSGANVLTFGAGSRLTVL.

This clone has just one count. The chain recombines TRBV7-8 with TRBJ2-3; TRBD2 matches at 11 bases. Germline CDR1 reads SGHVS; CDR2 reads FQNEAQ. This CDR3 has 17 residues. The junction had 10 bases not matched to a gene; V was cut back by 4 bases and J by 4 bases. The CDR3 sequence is CASSYPGLADSADTQYF. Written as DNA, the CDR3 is TGTGCCAGCAGCTATCCGGGACTAGCGGATTCAGCAGATACGCAGTATTTT.

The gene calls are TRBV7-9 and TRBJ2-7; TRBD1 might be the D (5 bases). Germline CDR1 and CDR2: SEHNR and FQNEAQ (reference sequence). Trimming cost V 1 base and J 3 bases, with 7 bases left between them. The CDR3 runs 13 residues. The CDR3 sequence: CASSLGQFYEQYF. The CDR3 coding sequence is TGTGCCAGCAGCTTAGGACAGTTCTACGAGCAGTACTTC.

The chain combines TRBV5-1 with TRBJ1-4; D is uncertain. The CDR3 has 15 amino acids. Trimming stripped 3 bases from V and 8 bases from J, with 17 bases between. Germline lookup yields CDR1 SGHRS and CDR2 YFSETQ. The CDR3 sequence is CASSSLDRGGEKLFF. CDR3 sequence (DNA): TGCGCCAGCAGCTCCCTCGACCGGGGAGGGGAAAAACTGTTTTTT.

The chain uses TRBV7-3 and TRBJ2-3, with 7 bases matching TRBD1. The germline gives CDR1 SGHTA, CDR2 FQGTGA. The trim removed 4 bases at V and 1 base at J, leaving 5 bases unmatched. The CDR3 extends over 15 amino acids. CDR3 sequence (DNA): TGTGCCAGCAGCTCAACAGGGGTAGGCACAGATACGCAGTATTTT. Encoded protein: CASSSTGVGTDTQYF.

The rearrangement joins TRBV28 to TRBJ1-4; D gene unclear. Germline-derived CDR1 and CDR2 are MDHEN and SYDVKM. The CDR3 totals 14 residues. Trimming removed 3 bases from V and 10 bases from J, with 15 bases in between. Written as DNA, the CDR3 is TGTGCCAGCAGTTTGGTCGGGGATTTGGCAAAACTGTTTTTT. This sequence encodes CASSLVGDLAKLFF.